Listed here is a single T cell receptor beta chain. This clonotype has only a few counts. The antigen it binds to is not known. No per-base quality is available; no much larger clone lies one base away. Taken from cysteine to phenylalanine, the CDR3 has 11 residues. Just CDR3 DNA is preserved here, 33 bases in frame from base 1. Unmatched junction bases come to 0, with V trimmed by 5 bases and J by 9 bases. CDR1 and CDR2 were assigned from the germline V gene as SGHTA and FQGNSA. These data originate in a study of blood T cells in healthy people across ages (dated by TCRdb to about 2015). Study-wide context: In model experiments, template switching captured roughly one uniquely barcoded TCR beta cDNA molecule for every two T cells. To track age-related changes in TCR beta repertoire diversity, the study relied on deep sequencing normalized with unique cDNA molecular identifiers. For two donors (one aged 18 to 29 and one aged 80 or older), the study analyzed two additional independent replicas of 1 million unique cDNA reads from the same blood draw. The donors were split into four age groups: young (average around 16 years), middle-aged (39), aged (62) and long-lived (approximately 80). To avoid experimental bias, donors of different ages were spread randomly across the sequencing lanes. The investigation overall reported the following: A strong correlation was found between observed TCR beta diversity and the percentage of naive T cells measured by flow cytometry. Total diversity estimates from one million sequenced T cells were considered lower bounds and underestimates. Compared with the aged group, the long-lived group had more naive CD4+ T cells, fewer expanded clones and increased TCR diversity, a pattern suggesting age selection. The CMV infection status of donors was not known, potentially confounding age-related changes in expanded clonotypes. As age increased, observed TCR beta diversity per million T cells dropped in a roughly linear way, and a significant reduction was already evident by age 40. Bulk unsorted PBMC profiling prevented conclusive comparison of naive and antigen-experienced compartments.

To prepare the library, 5' RACE was applied. Sequencing was performed on an Illumina HiSeq 2500. A second PCR of 7 to 11 cycles was run with a J-beta primer mix and a sample-barcoded 5' primer. A template-switch 5' adaptor carrying 12 random nucleotides introduced a unique molecular identifier onto each TCR beta cDNA molecule. At least 2.5 million CDR3-containing paired-end reads were obtained from each sample. First-strand cDNA synthesis was performed from all RNA using the Mint cDNA synthesis kit, with priming by a TRBC-specific oligonucleotide. Following uracil-DNA glycosylase treatment, all cDNA underwent a first 18-cycle PCR with the universal primers M1SS and BC2_uni_R. As for how the authors treated the data: Normalization of each sample was performed by random selection of 1 million high-quality reads, each carrying a distinct molecular identifier. Reads sharing molecular identifiers were discarded rather than binned into consensus sequences. CDR3 identification, clonotype clustering and error correction used MiTCR with a Q25 quality threshold and the strictest error-elimination algorithm. A nonparametric unseen species model using Euler transformation provided a lower-bound estimate of total TCR beta diversity. TCRdb reran the public reads through fastp at Q25 and MiXCR, keeping productive beta chains. Merged by CDR3 protein, the rows form single entries marked with the most common genes and DNA. TCRdb, not the authors, supplied the V and J calls. The sample data list around 780,000 distinct CDR3 sequences, and 56% of these were observed just once. The ten largest clonotypes hold 25% to 30% of the sample.

Donors were 39 systemically healthy Caucasian individuals from Russia aged roughly 6 to 90 years. About 9.6 milliliters of peripheral blood were collected from each donor into EDTA-treated Vacutainer tubes. Ficoll-Paque density-gradient centrifugation was used to isolate PBMCs, with at least 7 million per sample. Total RNA, at least 6 micrograms per sample, was extracted from PBMCs with Trizol reagent. For every donor, flow cytometry on a PBMC aliquot measured the percentage of naive CD45RAhigh/CD27high T cells. The origin of this receptor is a middle-aged man in good health. Sequenced material: blood. The chain uses TRBV7-2 and TRBJ2-3, and TRBD1 matches 9 of the central bases. The sequenced DNA is TGTGCCAGCAGCGGGACAGGGACGCAGTATTTT. The encoded protein is CASSGTGTQYF.